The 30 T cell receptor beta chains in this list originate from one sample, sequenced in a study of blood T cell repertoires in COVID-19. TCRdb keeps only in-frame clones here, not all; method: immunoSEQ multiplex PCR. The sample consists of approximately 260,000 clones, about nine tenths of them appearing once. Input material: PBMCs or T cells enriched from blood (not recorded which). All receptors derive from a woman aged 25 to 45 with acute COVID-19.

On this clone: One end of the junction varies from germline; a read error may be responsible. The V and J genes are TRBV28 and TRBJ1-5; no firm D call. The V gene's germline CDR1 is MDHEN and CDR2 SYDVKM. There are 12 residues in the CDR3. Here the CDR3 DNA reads TGTGCGAGCACGGTCCGCAATCAGCCCCAGCATTTT. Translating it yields CASTVRNQPQHF.

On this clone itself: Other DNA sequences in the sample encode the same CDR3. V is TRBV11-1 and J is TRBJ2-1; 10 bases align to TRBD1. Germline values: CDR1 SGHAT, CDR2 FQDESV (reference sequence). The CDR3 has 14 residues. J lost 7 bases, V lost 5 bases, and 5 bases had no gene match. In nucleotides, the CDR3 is TGTGCCAGCAGCCCTCGGGACAGGGGAAATGAGCAGTTCTTC. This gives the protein CASSPRDRGNEQFF.

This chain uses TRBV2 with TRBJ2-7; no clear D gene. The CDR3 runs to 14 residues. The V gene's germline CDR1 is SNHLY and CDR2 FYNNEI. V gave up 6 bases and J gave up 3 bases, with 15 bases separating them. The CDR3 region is CASRAQSGIYEQYF. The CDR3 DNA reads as TGTGCCAGCAGGGCCCAATCAGGAATCTACGAGCAGTACTTC.

CDR3 DNA sequence: TGTGCCAGCAGCTTAATAGGGCTGGGCGCGGGTGTGCACGAGCAGTACTTC. It is translated as CASSLIGLGAGVHEQYF. The chain combines TRBV7-8 with TRBJ2-7, with a tentative D call TRBD2 (5 bases). Germline V gene data show CDR1 as SGHVS and CDR2 as FQNEAQ. V gave up 2 bases and J gave up 5 bases, with 22 bases separating them. The CDR3 is 17 amino acids.

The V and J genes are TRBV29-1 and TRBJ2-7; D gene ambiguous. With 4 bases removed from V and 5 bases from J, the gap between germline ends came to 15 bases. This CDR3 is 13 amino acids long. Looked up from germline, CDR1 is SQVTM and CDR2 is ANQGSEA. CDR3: CSVVGRLINEQYF. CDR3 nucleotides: TGCAGCGTTGTGGGCAGGCTTATTAACGAGCAGTACTTC.

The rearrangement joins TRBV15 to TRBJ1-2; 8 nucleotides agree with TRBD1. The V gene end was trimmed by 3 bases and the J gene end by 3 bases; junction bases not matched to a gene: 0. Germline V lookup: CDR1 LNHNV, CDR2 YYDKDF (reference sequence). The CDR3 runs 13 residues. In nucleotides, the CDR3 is TGTGCCACCAGCAGGGGACAGGACTATGGCTACACCTTC. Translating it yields CATSRGQDYGYTF.

The CDR3: CASSLRDTRINSPLHF. In DNA, the CDR3 is TGTGCCAGCAGCTTAAGGGACACAAGGATTAATTCACCCCTCCACTTT. The V call is TRBV7-2, the J call TRBJ1-6; tentatively, D is TRBD1 (6 bases). With 2 bases removed from V and 6 bases from J, the gap between germline ends came to 14 bases. Germline assignment: CDR1 SGHTA and CDR2 FQGNSA. CDR3 length equals 16 residues. Full variable domain (rest looked up from reference TRBV7-2 and TRBJ1-6): GAGVSQSPSNKVTEKGKDVELRCDPISGHTALYWYRQSLGQGLEFLIYFQGNSAPDKSGLPSDRFSAERTGGSVSTLTIQRTQQEDSAVYLCASSLRDTRINSPLHFGNGTRLTVT.

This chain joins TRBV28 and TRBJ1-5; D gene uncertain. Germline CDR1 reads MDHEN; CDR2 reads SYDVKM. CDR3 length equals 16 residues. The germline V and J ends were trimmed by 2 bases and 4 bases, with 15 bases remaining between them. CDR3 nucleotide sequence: TGTGCCAGCAGTTTACACCGCGGCCGAGTTAATCAGCCCCAGCATTTT. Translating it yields CASSLHRGRVNQPQHF.

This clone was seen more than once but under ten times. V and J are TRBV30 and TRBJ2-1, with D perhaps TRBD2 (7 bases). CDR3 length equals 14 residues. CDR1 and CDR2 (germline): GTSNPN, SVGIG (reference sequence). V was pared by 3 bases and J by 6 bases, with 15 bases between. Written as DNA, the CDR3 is TGTGCCTGGAGGGGGAGGGGGTTGGGCAATGAGCAGTTCTTC. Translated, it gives CAWRGRGLGNEQFF.

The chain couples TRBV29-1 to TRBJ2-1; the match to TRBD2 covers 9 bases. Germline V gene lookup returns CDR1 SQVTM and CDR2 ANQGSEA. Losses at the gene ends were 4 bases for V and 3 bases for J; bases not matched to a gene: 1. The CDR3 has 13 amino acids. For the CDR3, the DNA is TGCAGCGTTGGACTAGCGGACTACAATGAGCAGTTCTTC. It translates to CSVGLADYNEQFF.

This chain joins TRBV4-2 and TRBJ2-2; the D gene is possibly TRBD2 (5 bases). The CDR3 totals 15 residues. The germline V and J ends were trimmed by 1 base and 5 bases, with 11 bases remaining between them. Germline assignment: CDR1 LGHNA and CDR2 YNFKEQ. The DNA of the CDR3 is TGTGCCAGCAGCCAAGGTGTTCCGGGGACCGGGGAGCTGTTTTTT. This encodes CASSQGVPGTGELFF.

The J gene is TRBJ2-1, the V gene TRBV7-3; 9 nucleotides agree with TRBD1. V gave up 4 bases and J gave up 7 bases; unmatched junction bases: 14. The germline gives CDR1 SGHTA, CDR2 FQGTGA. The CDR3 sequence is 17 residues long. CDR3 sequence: CASSSNLGGQGVNEQFF. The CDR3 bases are TGTGCCAGCAGCTCCAACCTGGGGGGACAGGGAGTGAATGAGCAGTTCTTC.

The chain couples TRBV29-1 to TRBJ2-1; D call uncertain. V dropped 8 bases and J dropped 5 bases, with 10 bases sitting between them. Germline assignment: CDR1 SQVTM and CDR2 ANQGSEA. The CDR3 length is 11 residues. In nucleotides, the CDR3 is TGCAGCCCACTGTTAGACAATGAGCAGTTCTTC. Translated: CSPLLDNEQFF.

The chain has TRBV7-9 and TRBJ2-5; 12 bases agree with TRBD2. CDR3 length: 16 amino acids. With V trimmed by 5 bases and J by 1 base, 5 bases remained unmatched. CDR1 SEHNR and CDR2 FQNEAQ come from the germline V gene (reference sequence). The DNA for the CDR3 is TGTGCCAGCAGCCCCCCGGGACTAGCGGGCCAAGAGACCCAGTACTTC. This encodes CASSPPGLAGQETQYF. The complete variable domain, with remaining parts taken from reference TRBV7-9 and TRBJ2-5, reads DTGVSQNPRHKITKRGQNVTFRCDPISEHNRLYWYRQTLGQGPEFLTYFQNEAQLEKSRLLSDRFSAERPKGSFSTLEIQRTEQGDSAMYLCASSPPGLAGQETQYFGPGTRLLVL.

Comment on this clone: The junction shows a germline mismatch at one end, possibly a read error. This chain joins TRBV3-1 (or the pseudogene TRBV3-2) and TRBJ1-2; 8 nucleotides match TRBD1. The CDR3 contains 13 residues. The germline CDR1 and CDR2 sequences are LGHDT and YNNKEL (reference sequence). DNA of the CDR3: TGTGCCAGCAGCCAGACAGGGACAGGACCTGACGCCTTC. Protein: CASSQTGTGPDAF.

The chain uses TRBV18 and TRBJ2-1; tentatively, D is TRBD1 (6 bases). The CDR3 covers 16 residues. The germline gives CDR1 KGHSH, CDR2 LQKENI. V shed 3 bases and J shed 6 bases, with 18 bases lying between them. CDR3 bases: TGTGCCAGCTCACCGACCTTATCAGGGGCAGGCAATGAGCAGTTCTTC. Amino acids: CASSPTLSGAGNEQFF. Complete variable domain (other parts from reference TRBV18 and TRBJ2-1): NAGVMQNPRHLVRRRGQEARLRCSPMKGHSHVYWYRQLPEEGLKFMVYLQKENIIDESGMPKERFSAEFPKEGPSILRIQQVVRGDSAAYFCASSPTLSGAGNEQFFGPGTRLTVL.

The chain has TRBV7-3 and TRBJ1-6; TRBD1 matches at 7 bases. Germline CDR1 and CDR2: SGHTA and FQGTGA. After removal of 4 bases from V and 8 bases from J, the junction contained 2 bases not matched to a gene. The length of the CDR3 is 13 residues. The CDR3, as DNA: TGTGCCAGCAGCTCGGGACAGCATTCACCCCTCCACTTT. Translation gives CASSSGQHSPLHF.

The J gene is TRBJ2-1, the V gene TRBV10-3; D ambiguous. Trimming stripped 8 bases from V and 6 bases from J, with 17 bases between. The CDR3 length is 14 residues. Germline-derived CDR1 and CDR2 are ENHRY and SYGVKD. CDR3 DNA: TGTGCCATCCGGTCTGATCACTCGGGCAATGAGCAGTTCTTC. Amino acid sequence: CAIRSDHSGNEQFF.

In DNA form, the CDR3 reads TGTGCCAGCTCATCCGGGACTAGCGGGGGGCAGGGTGAGCAGTTCTTC. Translated: CASSSGTSGGQGEQFF. This sequence joins TRBV18 and TRBJ2-1; 15 positions match TRBD2. The V gene end was trimmed by 5 bases and the J gene end by 9 bases; junction bases not matched to a gene: 8. The germline CDR1 and CDR2 sequences are KGHSH and LQKENI. The CDR3 has 16 amino acids. Combining the CDR3 with reference TRBV18 and TRBJ2-1 gives the whole variable domain NAGVMQNPRHLVRRRGQEARLRCSPMKGHSHVYWYRQLPEEGLKFMVYLQKENIIDESGMPKERFSAEFPKEGPSILRIQQVVRGDSAAYFCASSSGTSGGQGEQFFGPGTRLTVL.

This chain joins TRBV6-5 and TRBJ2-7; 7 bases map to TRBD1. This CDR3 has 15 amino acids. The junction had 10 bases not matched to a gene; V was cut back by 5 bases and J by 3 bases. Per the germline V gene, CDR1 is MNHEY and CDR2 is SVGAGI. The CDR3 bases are TGTGCCAGCAGTCGACCGGGACAGTTGCGCTACGAGCAGTACTTC. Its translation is CASSRPGQLRYEQYF.

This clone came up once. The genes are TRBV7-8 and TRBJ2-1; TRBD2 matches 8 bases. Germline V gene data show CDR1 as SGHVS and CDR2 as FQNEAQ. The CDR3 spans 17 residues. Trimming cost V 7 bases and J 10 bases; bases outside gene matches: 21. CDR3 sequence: CASTEWESVMRGVEQFF. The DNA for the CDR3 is TGTGCCAGCACCGAATGGGAGTCGGTGATGCGGGGGGTAGAGCAGTTCTTC.

The DNA of the CDR3 is TGTGTCGTGACAGGGAGATCCTACGAGCAGTACTTC. This sequence encodes CVVTGRSYEQYF. J is TRBJ2-7 and V is TRBV28; 7 bases are shared with TRBD1. Germline V gene data show CDR1 as MDHEN and CDR2 as SYDVKM. There are 12 residues in the CDR3.

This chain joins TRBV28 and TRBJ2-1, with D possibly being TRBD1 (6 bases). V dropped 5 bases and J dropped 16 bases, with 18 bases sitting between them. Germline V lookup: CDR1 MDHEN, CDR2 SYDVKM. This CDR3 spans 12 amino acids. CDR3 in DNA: TGTGCCAGCAGTACACGAAGACAGGTAGTCTTCTTC. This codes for CASSTRRQVVFF.

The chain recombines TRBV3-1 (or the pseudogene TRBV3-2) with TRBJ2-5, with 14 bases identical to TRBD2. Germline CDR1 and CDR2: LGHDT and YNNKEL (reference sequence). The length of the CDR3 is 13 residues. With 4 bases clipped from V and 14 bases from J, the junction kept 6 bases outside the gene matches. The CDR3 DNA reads TGTGCCAGCAGCCGGGGACTAGCGGGGGCCCTATACTTC. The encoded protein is CASSRGLAGALYF.

The CDR3 region is CASTPGQGAFTEQFF. CDR3 nucleotides: TGTGCCAGCACCCCGGGACAGGGGGCTTTTACGGAGCAGTTCTTC. This chain joins TRBV28 and TRBJ2-1; 12 nucleotides agree with TRBD1. The CDR3 loop spans 15 amino acids. The V and J ends lost 7 bases and 10 bases, in that order; junction bases with no gene match: 11. The germline CDR1 and CDR2 sequences are MDHEN and SYDVKM.

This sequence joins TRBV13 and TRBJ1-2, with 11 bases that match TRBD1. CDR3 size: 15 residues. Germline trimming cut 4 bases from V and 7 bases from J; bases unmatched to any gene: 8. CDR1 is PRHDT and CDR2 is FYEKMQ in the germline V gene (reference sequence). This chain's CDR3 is CASSSGTGGPSGYTF. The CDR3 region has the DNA TGTGCCAGCAGCTCCGGGACAGGGGGGCCCTCTGGCTACACCTTC.

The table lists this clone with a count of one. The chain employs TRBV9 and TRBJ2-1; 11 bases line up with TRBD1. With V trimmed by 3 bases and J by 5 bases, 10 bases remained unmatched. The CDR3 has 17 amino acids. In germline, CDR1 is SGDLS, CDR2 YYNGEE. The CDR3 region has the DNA TGTGCCAGCAGCGGGGGACAGGGGGATCCCCAACACAATGAGCAGTTCTTC. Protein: CASSGGQGDPQHNEQFF.

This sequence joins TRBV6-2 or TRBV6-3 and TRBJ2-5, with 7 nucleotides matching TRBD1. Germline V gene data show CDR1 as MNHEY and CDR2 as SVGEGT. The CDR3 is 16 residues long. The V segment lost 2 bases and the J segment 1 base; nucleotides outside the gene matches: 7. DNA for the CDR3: TGTGCCAGCAGTTACGCCCAGGGACAGCCCCAAGAGACCCAGTACTTC. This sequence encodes CASSYAQGQPQETQYF.

In nucleotides, the CDR3 is TGTGCCAGCAACGTTCTGGACAGGGCTGTTGGGTCACCCCTCCACTTT. Translating gives CASNVLDRAVGSPLHF. The chain employs TRBV5-4 and TRBJ1-6; 8 bases align to TRBD1. CDR3 length: 16 amino acids. With V trimmed by 6 bases and J by 10 bases, 15 bases remained unmatched. Germline V gene lookup returns CDR1 SGHNT and CDR2 YYREEE (reference sequence).

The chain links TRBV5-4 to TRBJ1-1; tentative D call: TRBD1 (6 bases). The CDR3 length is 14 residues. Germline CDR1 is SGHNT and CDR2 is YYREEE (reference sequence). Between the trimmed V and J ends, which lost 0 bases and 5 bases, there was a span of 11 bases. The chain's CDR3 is CASSLAGRGTEAFF. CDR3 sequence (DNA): TGTGCCAGCAGCTTGGCCGGCAGGGGAACTGAAGCTTTCTTT.